A selection of T cell receptor beta chains follows, all from one sample in a study of blood T cell repertoires in COVID-19. Sequencing was performed with immunoSEQ multiplex PCR; in TCRdb, only in-frame clones are kept and a portion is missing. The table records around 250,000 clones, 82% of them present only once. Sequenced sample: peripheral blood. These receptor sequences come from a woman between 18 and 29 years old with acute or convalescent COVID-19. Each CDR3 is given with its conserved first and last residue. Each record gives: clone size, D gene, V gene, J gene, CDR3 DNA, CDR3 protein. A D gene is named only where the DNA matches it firmly. Size tells how often a clone was seen (once, few, many) or the class of an expanded clone, and some rows leave it out.

few	-	TRBV23-1	TRBJ2-1	TGCGCCAGCACGTCGGCGTTCAGGGCGTACAATGAGCAGTTCTTC	CASTSAFRAYNEQFF
-	-	TRBV12-5	TRBJ1-1	TGTGCTAGTGGTTTGGGGAGGAACACTGAAGCTTTCTTT	CASGLGRNTEAFF
-	-	TRBV5-4	TRBJ1-2	TGTGCCAGCAGCTTGCCATCGGGCAGGGAGGGTGGCTACACCTTC	CASSLPSGREGGYTF
-	TRBD1	TRBV19	TRBJ1-6	TGTGCCAGCACCATTCGAGGGGGCGATTATAATTCACCCCTCCACTTT	CASTIRGGDYNSPLHF
once	TRBD1	TRBV7-9	TRBJ1-3	TGTGCCAGCAGCTTCCAGGGGGCGCAAGACACCATATATTTT	CASSFQGAQDTIYF
few	TRBD2	TRBV2	TRBJ2-1	TGTGCCAGCAGTGAAGGTTGGGGGGGAGTAGGAAATGAGCAGTTCTTC	CASSEGWGGVGNEQFF
few	TRBD2	TRBV13	TRBJ2-1	TGTGCCAGCAGCCCACCGGGACTAGCGGGTGGCGATGAGCAGTTCTTC	CASSPPGLAGGDEQFF
few	TRBD1	TRBV3-1/TRBV3-2	TRBJ1-1	TGTGCCAGCAGCCGAGGGACAGGGGTCGACACTTTCTTT	CASSRGTGVDTFF
-	TRBD1	TRBV5-1	TRBJ1-6	TGCGCCAGCAGCTGGACCGGGACAGGTGATTCACCCCTCCACTTT	CASSWTGTGDSPLHF
-	TRBD2	TRBV6-5	TRBJ2-3	TGTGCCTCACGACTAGCGGGAGGAGATACGCAGTATTTT	CASRLAGGDTQYF
-	TRBD2	TRBV7-9	TRBJ2-7	TGTGCCAGCAGCTTCGGCCTAGCGGGCACCTACGAGCAGTACTTC	CASSFGLAGTYEQYF
once	TRBD1	TRBV28	TRBJ2-7	TGTGCCAGCAGCATCTTGGGACAGGGAAACTACGAGCAGTACTTC	CASSILGQGNYEQYF
-	-	TRBV28	TRBJ1-2	TGTGCCAGCAGCACCCTTTCAGGGTTTGGCTACACCTTC	CASSTLSGFGYTF
-	-	TRBV10-3	TRBJ1-5	TGTGCCATCAAACTAGACGGTAATAGCAATCAGCCCCAGCATTTT	CAIKLDGNSNQPQHF
few	TRBD2	TRBV5-6	TRBJ2-3	TGTGCCAGCAGCCTTACTAGCGGGAGAGGGAGCACAGATACGCAGTATTTT	CASSLTSGRGSTDTQYF
few	-	TRBV9	TRBJ1-1	TGTGCCAGCAGCCCCGCTTGGGCGGGGAACACTGAAGCTTTCTTT	CASSPAWAGNTEAFF
-	-	TRBV2	TRBJ2-7	TGTGCCAGCAGTGAAGGATTTGGGCGCTCCTACGAGCAGTACTTC	CASSEGFGRSYEQYF
-	TRBD1	TRBV28	TRBJ1-2	TGTGCCAGCGCGGGACAGGGGCATGGCTACACCTTC	CASAGQGHGYTF
-	-	TRBV5-1	TRBJ1-2	TGCGCCAGCAGCTTCAACCTTCGGGGGAACTATGGCTACACCTTC	CASSFNLRGNYGYTF
-	TRBD2	TRBV19	TRBJ2-1	TGTGCCAGTAGGCCCGTCGGCGCGGGAGTTTACAATGAGCAGTTCTTC	CASRPVGAGVYNEQFF
-	-	TRBV7-2	TRBJ2-1	TGTGCCAGCAGCCACGCGGGGACTGCCGGGAGATCCTACAATGAGCAGTTCTTC	CASSHAGTAGRSYNEQFF
-	-	TRBV4-3	TRBJ1-1	TGCGCCAGCAGCCGAGGACAGACAGCTGAAGCTTTCTTT	CASSRGQTAEAFF
few	-	TRBV4-3	TRBJ1-2	TGCGCCAGCAGCCAAGACCAGGGTTCCGGCTATGGCTACACCTTC	CASSQDQGSGYGYTF
-	TRBD2	TRBV11-2	TRBJ2-7	TGTGCCAGCAGCCCCTCTAGCGGCCGCGGGGAGCAGTACTTC	CASSPSSGRGEQYF
-	-	TRBV9	TRBJ2-1	TGTGCCAGCACCCATTCCCTGGGGGCTTTCGGACCTCAGTTCTTC	CASTHSLGAFGPQFF
once	TRBD1	TRBV10-3	TRBJ2-2	TGTGCCATCAGTGAGTCGTTTTACAGGGGGCTCGCCGGGGAGCTGTTTTTT	CAISESFYRGLAGELFF
-	TRBD2	TRBV7-9	TRBJ2-7	TGTGCCAGCAGCGGGACTACCAATTCCTACGAGCAGTACTTC	CASSGTTNSYEQYF
-	TRBD1	TRBV11-1	TRBJ1-1	TGTGCCAGCAGCAGCAGGGGGCTCGGCACTGAAGCTTTCTTT	CASSSRGLGTEAFF
-	-	TRBV20-1	TRBJ2-1	TGCAGTGCTAGTATGCGGGAAAACCCCTACAATGAGCAGTTCTTC	CSASMRENPYNEQFF
-	-	TRBV30	TRBJ1-4	TGTGCCTTAGGACAGATTAATGAAAAACTGTTTTTT	CALGQINEKLFF
-	-	TRBV6-5	TRBJ1-6	TGTGCCAGCGTTGAGAATTCACCCCTCCACTTT	CASVENSPLHF
-	-	TRBV7-3	TRBJ2-1	TGTGCCAGCAGCTTATCGCTCCCAGGGGCCAAGTTCTTC	CASSLSLPGAKFF
-	TRBD1	TRBV5-1	TRBJ2-7	TGCGCCAGCAGCTCGGACAGGGGGCTTGGCGAGCAGTACTTC	CASSSDRGLGEQYF
once	TRBD1	TRBV25-1	TRBJ2-1	TGTGCCAGCAGTAAAACCGGGACAGGGGCCCCCAGGGGGCAGTTCTTC	CASSKTGTGAPRGQFF
many	TRBD2	TRBV13	TRBJ2-1	TGTGCCAGCAGCTTAAATGGCGGGAGTTCCTACAATGAGCAGTTCTTC	CASSLNGGSSYNEQFF
-	-	TRBV24-1	TRBJ2-1	TGTGCCACCAGTGATTTGCGGACTACCCCGGCAGGTGAGCAGTTCTTC	CATSDLRTTPAGEQFF
-	-	TRBV5-4	TRBJ1-2	TGTGCCAGCAGCGTAGACCGACAGTCCTCTAACTATGGCTACACCTTC	CASSVDRQSSNYGYTF
-	TRBD2	TRBV5-1	TRBJ2-1	TGCGCCAGCAGCTTGGTAGCGGGAGGGTCCTACAATGAGCAGTTCTTC	CASSLVAGGSYNEQFF
-	-	TRBV2	TRBJ1-1	TGTGCCAGCGGAGGACAGTGGGCTTTCTTT	CASGGQWAFF
-	TRBD2	TRBV6-2/TRBV6-3	TRBJ2-3	TGTGCCAGCAGTTACGGTGCGGGAGGGGGACCCAGAGATACGCAGTATTTT	CASSYGAGGGPRDTQYF
once	-	TRBV11-2	TRBJ2-3	TGTGCCAGCAGCTTATACGAGTACACAGATACGCAGTATTTT	CASSLYEYTDTQYF
-	-	TRBV7-2	TRBJ2-1	TGTGCCAGCAGCTTGGACACCAGGACCGAGCAGTTCTTC	CASSLDTRTEQFF
once	TRBD2	TRBV5-4	TRBJ2-1	TGTGCCAGCAGCTTGGGACCAGCGGGAGGTATCAATGAGCAGTTCTTC	CASSLGPAGGINEQFF